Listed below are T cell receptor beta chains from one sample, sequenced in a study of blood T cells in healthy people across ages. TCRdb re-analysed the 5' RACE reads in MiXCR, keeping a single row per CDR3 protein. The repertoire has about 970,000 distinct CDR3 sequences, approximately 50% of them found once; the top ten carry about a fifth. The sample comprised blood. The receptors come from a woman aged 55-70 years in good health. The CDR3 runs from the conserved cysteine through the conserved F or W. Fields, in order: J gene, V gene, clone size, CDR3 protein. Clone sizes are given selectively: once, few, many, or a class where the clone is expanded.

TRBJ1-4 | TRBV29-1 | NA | CSVVRQGSEKLFF
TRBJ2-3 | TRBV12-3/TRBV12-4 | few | CASSFAQNTQYF
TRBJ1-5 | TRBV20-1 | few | CSARLGQADNQPQHF
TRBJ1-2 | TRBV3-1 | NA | CASSLDRAAYGYTF
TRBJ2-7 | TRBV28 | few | CASSFGTSGILNPSYEQYF
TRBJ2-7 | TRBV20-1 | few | CSASPSGWTYEQYF
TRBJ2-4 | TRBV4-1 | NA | CASSQSQGNEQYF
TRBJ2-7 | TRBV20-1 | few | CSATGTASFSSYEQYF
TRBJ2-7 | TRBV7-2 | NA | CASRLPPLYEQYF
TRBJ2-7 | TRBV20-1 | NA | CSARIAGGYEQYF
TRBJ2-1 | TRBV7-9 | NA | CAGAASGTWHEQFF
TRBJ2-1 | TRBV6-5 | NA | CASRRLAESSYNEQFF
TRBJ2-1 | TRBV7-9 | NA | CASSPYTLAGEYEQFF
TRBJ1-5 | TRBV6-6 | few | CASSYIPGGGYQPQHF
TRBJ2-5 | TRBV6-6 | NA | CASSYLGTSGEQETQYF
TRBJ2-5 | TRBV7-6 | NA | CASSLEDRWTQYF
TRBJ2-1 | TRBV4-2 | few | CASSQDSIRLAGGRSYNEQFF
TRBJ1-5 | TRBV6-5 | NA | CASRNPGGSQPQHF
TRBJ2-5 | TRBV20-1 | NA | CSAEGLETQYF
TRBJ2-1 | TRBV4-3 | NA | CASSQIVGVLANEQFF
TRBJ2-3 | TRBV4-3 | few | CASSQDLQGPYTDTQYF
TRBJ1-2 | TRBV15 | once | CATSREGGWNGYTF
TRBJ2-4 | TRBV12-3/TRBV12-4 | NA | CARREEQYF
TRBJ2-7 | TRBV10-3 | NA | CAISDGDFYEQYF
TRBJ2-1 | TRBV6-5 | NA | CASSKLAGGLNEQFF
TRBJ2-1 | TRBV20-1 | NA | CSASALAGPYNEQFF
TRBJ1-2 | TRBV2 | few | CASSRRGTGGYTF
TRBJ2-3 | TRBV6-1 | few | CASVTRAGTDTQYF
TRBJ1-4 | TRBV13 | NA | CASSYYRGLNEKLFF
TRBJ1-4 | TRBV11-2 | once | CASMGNEKLFF
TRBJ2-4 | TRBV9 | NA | CASSVIIEVGGNNEQYF
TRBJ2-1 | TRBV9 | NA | CASSAGTSNEQFF
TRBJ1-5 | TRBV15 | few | CATSRDLGVGNQPQHF
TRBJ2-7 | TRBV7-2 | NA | CASRGSGRAYEQYF
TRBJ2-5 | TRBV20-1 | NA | CSATKRETQYF
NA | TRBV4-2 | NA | CASSQVSGEWVQFF
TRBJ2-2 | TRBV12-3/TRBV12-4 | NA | CASSVPRSAELFF
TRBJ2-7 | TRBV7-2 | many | CASSVRDSSYEQYF
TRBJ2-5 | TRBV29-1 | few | CSVGAGGQETQYF
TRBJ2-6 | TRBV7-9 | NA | CASSLVPRTGANVLTF
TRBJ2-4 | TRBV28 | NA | CASTPSTKNIQYF